The rows below give T cell receptor beta chains drawn from one sample of a study of blood T cells in healthy people across ages. TCRdb passed the 5' RACE reads through MiXCR, listing each CDR3 protein once. This repertoire shows hundreds of thousands of distinct CDR3 sequences, 24% found once; its top ten account for around 10%. Another study also made use of these data, one on T cells of mothers and their children.

The sample taken for sequencing was blood. These receptors came from a boy under 18 in good health. CDR3s include the opening cysteine and the closing phenylalanine or tryptophan. The D gene is left open where the match is weak. The size entry is marked missing in some rows and otherwise reads once, few, many or a size class.

TRBD2,-,TRBJ2-1,TRBV29-1,CSARPGLAADEQFF,TGCAGCGCCCGACCGGGACTAGCCGCCGATGAGCAGTTCTTC
TRBD1,-,TRBJ2-4,TRBV3-1,CASSTLTGGTKNIQYF,TGTGCCAGCAGCACGCTGACAGGGGGTACCAAAAACATTCAGTACTTC
-,-,TRBJ2-7,TRBV28,CASSTVEWEQYF,TGTGCCAGCAGTACGGTAGAGTGGGAGCAGTACTTC
-,few,TRBJ1-2,TRBV4-2,CASSPTGSGYTF,TGTGCCAGCAGCCCGACAGGATCTGGCTACACCTTC
-,many,TRBJ2-1,TRBV5-6,CASSWDNYNEQFF,TGTGCCAGCAGCTGGGACAATTACAATGAGCAGTTCTTC
TRBD2,-,TRBJ2-1,TRBV5-1,CASSLAGKREEGNEQFF,TGCGCCAGCAGCTTGGCCGGGAAGCGGGAGGAGGGCAATGAGCAGTTCTTC
TRBD1,-,TRBJ1-5,TRBV2,CASSGQGVEPQHF,TGTGCCAGCAGTGGACAGGGGGTAGAGCCCCAGCATTTT
-,few,TRBJ1-6,TRBV7-8,CASSLASGTGDHF,TGTGCCAGCAGCTTAGCGTCGGGCACCGGCGACCACTTT
-,-,TRBJ2-3,TRBV5-4,CASSLPGRPSTDTQYF,TGTGCCAGCAGCCTACCGGGACGCCCATCCACAGATACGCAGTATTTT
-,-,TRBJ2-5,TRBV7-9,CASSSSPSAERETQYF,TGTGCCAGCAGCTCTTCACCTAGCGCCGAGAGAGAGACCCAGTACTTC
-,few,TRBJ2-1,TRBV14,CASSQGRWWEGIYNEQFF,TGTGCCAGCAGCCAAGGTCGCTGGTGGGAAGGGATCTACAATGAGCAGTTCTTC
-,-,TRBJ1-4,TRBV6-5,CASSPGGTGKKLFF,TGTGCCAGCAGCCCCGGCGGTACGGGTAAAAAACTGTTTTTT
-,-,TRBJ1-2,TRBV6-5,CASSYTGKFYGYTF,TGTGCCAGCAGTTATACAGGGAAGTTCTATGGCTACACCTTC
TRBD1,-,TRBJ1-1,TRBV7-9,CASSLGPGQGRTEAFF,TGTGCCAGCAGCTTAGGCCCCGGACAGGGACGGACTGAAGCTTTCTTT
TRBD1,few,TRBJ2-5,TRBV25-1,CASSELGTDKEAQYF,TGTGCCAGCAGTGAATTAGGGACAGATAAAGAGGCCCAGTACTTC
-,-,TRBJ1-5,TRBV6-2/TRBV6-3,CASSYWEIRQPQHF,TGTGCCAGCAGTTACTGGGAGATCAGGCAGCCCCAGCATTTT
TRBD2,-,TRBJ2-2,TRBV27,CASSLIAGYRSTGELFF,TGTGCCAGCAGTCTGATAGCGGGATATCGTAGCACCGGGGAGCTGTTTTTT
TRBD2,-,TRBJ2-7,TRBV16,CAGSPRGGGYEQYF,TGTGCCGGCAGCCCCCGGGGGGGAGGCTACGAGCAGTACTTC
TRBD2,-,TRBJ2-1,TRBV7-9,CASSSLQASPVGGGEQFF,TGTGCCAGCAGCTCCCTGCAGGCCTCTCCGGTTGGGGGGGGTGAGCAGTTCTTC
TRBD2,few,TRBJ2-1,TRBV20-1,CSASSLAGAPDEQFF,TGCAGTGCTAGTTCCCTAGCGGGGGCCCCGGATGAGCAGTTCTTC
TRBD2,-,TRBJ2-7,TRBV29-1,CSVGRAGDVYEQYF,TGCAGCGTGGGAAGGGCGGGAGATGTCTACGAGCAGTACTTC
TRBD1,few,TRBJ2-1,TRBV5-5,CASSLIAGGQFF,TGTGCCAGCAGCTTGATCGCAGGGGGGCAGTTCTTC
TRBD1,few,TRBJ2-7,TRBV6-2/TRBV6-3,CASRRDRGTEQYF,TGTGCCAGCAGGAGGGACAGGGGGACCGAGCAGTACTTC
TRBD1,-,TRBJ1-1,TRBV20-1,CSAGQGSFLAFF,TGCAGTGCTGGACAGGGGAGCTTTCTTGCTTTCTTT
-,-,TRBJ1-3,TRBV29-1,CSVDTSGNTIYF,TGCAGCGTGGACACCTCTGGAAACACCATATATTTT
-,-,TRBJ1-3,TRBV4-3,CASSQVFSENSGNTIYF,TGCGCCAGCAGCCAAGTTTTTTCAGAGAACTCTGGAAACACCATATATTTT
-,-,TRBJ2-2,TRBV6-5,CASSYGGGKGPTGELFF,TGTGCCAGCAGTTACGGAGGGGGGAAAGGGCCCACCGGGGAGCTGTTTTTT
-,few,TRBJ1-1,TRBV2,CASGPSTGSTEAFF,TGTGCCAGCGGTCCATCAACAGGGAGCACTGAAGCTTTCTTT